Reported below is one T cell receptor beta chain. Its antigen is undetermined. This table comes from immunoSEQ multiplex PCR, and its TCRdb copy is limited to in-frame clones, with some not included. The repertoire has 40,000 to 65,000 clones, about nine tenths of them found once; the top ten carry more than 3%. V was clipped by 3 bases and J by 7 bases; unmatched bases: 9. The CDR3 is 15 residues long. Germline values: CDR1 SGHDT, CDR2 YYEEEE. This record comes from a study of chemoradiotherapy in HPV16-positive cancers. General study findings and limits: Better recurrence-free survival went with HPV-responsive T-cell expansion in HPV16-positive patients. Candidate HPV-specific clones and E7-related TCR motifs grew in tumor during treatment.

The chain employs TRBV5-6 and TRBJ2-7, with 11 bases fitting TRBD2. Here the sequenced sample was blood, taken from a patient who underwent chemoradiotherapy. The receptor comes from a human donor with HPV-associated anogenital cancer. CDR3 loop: CASSWGLAAGEEQYF. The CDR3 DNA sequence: TGTGCCAGCAGCTGGGGACTAGCGGCAGGGGAAGAGCAGTACTTC.